This section outlines one T cell receptor beta chain sequence together with its context. What it binds is not known. The PCR contained 60 Vbeta and 13 Jbeta primers. Measured with immunoSEQ multiplex PCR; TCRdb has only the in-frame clones, and not every one. Here the sample spans roughly 71,000 clones, around 64% being singletons. Each donor's status was that of a healthy bone marrow donor. These data come from a study of cytomegalovirus exposure and HLA in healthy donors. CDR1 and CDR2 from the germline V gene are MDHEN and SYDVKM. This CDR3 comprises 14 residues. V shed 3 bases and J shed 0 bases, with 6 bases lying between them. Study-level results: Highest at DRB1 and lowest at HLA-C, TCR association rates differed among HLA loci in a later analysis. Accurate HLA-A and HLA-B prediction from TCR beta sequences was reported for most subjects.

This clonotype was obtained from a man aged 40-49 years in good health and CMV-seropositive. V usage is TRBV28 and J usage is TRBJ1-5; D unresolved. Sequencing used PBMCs. CDR3 sequence reads: CASSLSLSNQPQHF. CDR3 sequence (DNA): TGTGCCAGCAGTTTGAGTCTTAGCAATCAGCCCCAGCATTTT.